The rows below give T cell receptor beta chains drawn from one sample of a study of T cells in lung cancer brain metastases. Sequencing was performed with immunoSEQ multiplex PCR; in TCRdb, only in-frame clones are kept and a portion is missing. The sample yields 2,000 to 3,000 clones, over 80% seen once. The sample was tumor tissue from a brain metastasis. The receptors originated from a man in his 70s with non-small cell lung cancer that had spread to the brain. CDR3s include the opening cysteine and the closing phenylalanine or tryptophan. The order of the fields is D gene, V gene, clone size, J gene, CDR3 DNA, CDR3 protein. The D gene is left open where the match is weak. Not every row has a clone size; where given, it reads once, few, many or a size class.

D gene: -; V gene: TRBV30; clone size: -; J gene: TRBJ1-3; CDR3 DNA: TGTGCCTGGAGTTTAACTTCTGGAAACACCATATATTTT; CDR3 protein: CAWSLTSGNTIYF
D gene: -; V gene: TRBV6-1; clone size: -; J gene: TRBJ1-1; CDR3 DNA: TGTGCCAGCAGTGAGTCAGAGAACACTGAAGCTTTCTTT; CDR3 protein: CASSESENTEAFF
D gene: TRBD2; V gene: TRBV7-2; clone size: -; J gene: TRBJ2-3; CDR3 DNA: TGTGCCAGCAGCCTCATGACTAGCGGGGGGTGGGATACGCAGTATTTT; CDR3 protein: CASSLMTSGGWDTQYF
D gene: -; V gene: TRBV27; clone size: -; J gene: TRBJ2-7; CDR3 DNA: TGTGCCAGCAGTTTAAACGAGCAGTACTTC; CDR3 protein: CASSLNEQYF
D gene: -; V gene: TRBV5-4; clone size: -; J gene: TRBJ2-7; CDR3 DNA: TGTGCCAGCAGCTCTGACGGCAGACCTTACGAGCAGTACTTC; CDR3 protein: CASSSDGRPYEQYF
D gene: TRBD1; V gene: TRBV6-6; clone size: -; J gene: TRBJ1-2; CDR3 DNA: TGTGCCAGCAGTTTCTCCGGGACAGGCTATGGCTACACCTTC; CDR3 protein: CASSFSGTGYGYTF
D gene: -; V gene: TRBV18; clone size: -; J gene: TRBJ1-1; CDR3 DNA: TGTGCCAGCTCAGGGTCCCTGGACACTGAAGCTTTCTTT; CDR3 protein: CASSGSLDTEAFF
D gene: -; V gene: TRBV11-2; clone size: once; J gene: TRBJ2-2; CDR3 DNA: TGTGCCAGCAGCCGAGTCAGGGCGGGGGAGCTGTTTTTT; CDR3 protein: CASSRVRAGELFF
D gene: -; V gene: TRBV6-6; clone size: -; J gene: TRBJ1-1; CDR3 DNA: TGTGCCAGCAGTTCGGCGGGGGGCGGGAAAACTGAAGCTTTCTTT; CDR3 protein: CASSSAGGGKTEAFF
D gene: -; V gene: TRBV9; clone size: -; J gene: TRBJ1-2; CDR3 DNA: TGTGCCAGCAGTGCGACAGGAGATGGCTACACCTTC; CDR3 protein: CASSATGDGYTF
D gene: -; V gene: TRBV6-5; clone size: -; J gene: TRBJ2-5; CDR3 DNA: TGTGCCAGCAGTCACAGGGTTGGTGAGACCCAGTACTTC; CDR3 protein: CASSHRVGETQYF
D gene: -; V gene: TRBV7-2; clone size: -; J gene: TRBJ1-1; CDR3 DNA: TGTGCCAGCAGCGTAGACTCTGGGGGCACTGAAGCTTTCTTT; CDR3 protein: CASSVDSGGTEAFF
D gene: -; V gene: TRBV5-4; clone size: -; J gene: TRBJ2-5; CDR3 DNA: TGTGCCAGCAGCGGGAGACAGTCGTCTAGGGAGACCCAGTACTTC; CDR3 protein: CASSGRQSSRETQYF
D gene: -; V gene: TRBV6-5; clone size: -; J gene: TRBJ2-1; CDR3 DNA: TGTGCCAGCAGGCTACAGGGAAACCACAATGAGCAGTTCTTC; CDR3 protein: CASRLQGNHNEQFF
D gene: -; V gene: TRBV30; clone size: -; J gene: TRBJ1-2; CDR3 DNA: TGTGCCTCGAATGAGCGGGATGGCTACACCTTC; CDR3 protein: CASNERDGYTF
D gene: TRBD1; V gene: TRBV6-5; clone size: few; J gene: TRBJ1-5; CDR3 DNA: TGTGCCAGCAGTCGGACAGGGGGTGACAATCAGCCCCAGCATTTT; CDR3 protein: CASSRTGGDNQPQHF
D gene: -; V gene: TRBV15; clone size: -; J gene: TRBJ2-1; CDR3 DNA: TGTGCCACCAGCAAAGATGCCGCAGGCGAGCAGTTCTTC; CDR3 protein: CATSKDAAGEQFF
D gene: -; V gene: TRBV27; clone size: -; J gene: TRBJ1-2; CDR3 DNA: TGTGCCAGCAGTTTATCGCAGGGCTATGGCTACACCTTC; CDR3 protein: CASSLSQGYGYTF
D gene: TRBD1; V gene: TRBV2; clone size: -; J gene: TRBJ1-4; CDR3 DNA: TGTGCCAGCGTACCGGACAGGGGGACTAATGAAAAACTGTTTTTT; CDR3 protein: CASVPDRGTNEKLFF
D gene: -; V gene: TRBV2; clone size: -; J gene: TRBJ1-3; CDR3 DNA: TGTGCCAGCAGTGCTGGGACGGTCTCTGGAAACACCATATATTTT; CDR3 protein: CASSAGTVSGNTIYF
D gene: -; V gene: TRBV29-1; clone size: -; J gene: TRBJ2-2; CDR3 DNA: TGCAGCGCTAAGGCCCCGGGGCAGGGGACCGGGGAGCTGTTTTTT; CDR3 protein: CSAKAPGQGTGELFF
D gene: TRBD2; V gene: TRBV5-1; clone size: -; J gene: TRBJ2-1; CDR3 DNA: TGCGCCAGCAGCTTCAGCGGGGGGGCGGTGAATGAGCAGTTCTTC; CDR3 protein: CASSFSGGAVNEQFF
D gene: -; V gene: TRBV7-2; clone size: -; J gene: TRBJ2-7; CDR3 DNA: TGTGCCAGCAGCTTAGAGACAGAGCCCTACGAGCAGTACTTC; CDR3 protein: CASSLETEPYEQYF
D gene: TRBD1; V gene: TRBV5-1; clone size: -; J gene: TRBJ1-2; CDR3 DNA: TGCGCCAGCACCTTGGGACCCGCAGGGGGCGATGGCTACACCTTC; CDR3 protein: CASTLGPAGGDGYTF
D gene: TRBD1; V gene: TRBV29-1; clone size: -; J gene: TRBJ2-1; CDR3 DNA: TGCAGCGTTGATGTAGGAACCCCGGACAGGGTAAATGAGCAGTTCTTC; CDR3 protein: CSVDVGTPDRVNEQFF
D gene: -; V gene: TRBV5-1; clone size: -; J gene: TRBJ1-4; CDR3 DNA: TGCGCCAGCAGCTTGCAGGGCGGTGAAAAACTGTTTTTT; CDR3 protein: CASSLQGGEKLFF
D gene: -; V gene: TRBV5-1; clone size: -; J gene: TRBJ1-1; CDR3 DNA: TGCGCCAGCAGCTTGGGAGGAGCTTTCTTT; CDR3 protein: CASSLGGAFF
D gene: -; V gene: TRBV7-9; clone size: -; J gene: TRBJ1-1; CDR3 DNA: TGTGCCAGCAGCTTCGGTCGGCAGAACACTGAAGCTTTCTTT; CDR3 protein: CASSFGRQNTEAFF
D gene: TRBD1; V gene: TRBV2; clone size: -; J gene: TRBJ1-1; CDR3 DNA: TGTGCCAGCCTACCTTGGGGACAGATGAACACTGAAGCTTTCTTT; CDR3 protein: CASLPWGQMNTEAFF
D gene: -; V gene: TRBV11-2; clone size: -; J gene: TRBJ1-1; CDR3 DNA: TGTGCCAGCAGCTTAGCCGGGGGAAACACTGAAGCTTTCTTT; CDR3 protein: CASSLAGGNTEAFF
D gene: -; V gene: TRBV5-1; clone size: -; J gene: TRBJ2-5; CDR3 DNA: TGCGCCAGCAGCTTGGCCGGGGACGAGACCCAGTACTTC; CDR3 protein: CASSLAGDETQYF
D gene: TRBD1; V gene: TRBV19; clone size: -; J gene: TRBJ1-4; CDR3 DNA: TGTGCCAGTAGTACCCTGGGACAGGGGAATGAAAAACTGTTTTTT; CDR3 protein: CASSTLGQGNEKLFF
D gene: TRBD1; V gene: TRBV7-9; clone size: -; J gene: TRBJ1-4; CDR3 DNA: TGTGCCAGCAGCCTCGACAGGGGATCAGAAAAACTGTTTTTT; CDR3 protein: CASSLDRGSEKLFF
D gene: -; V gene: TRBV9; clone size: -; J gene: TRBJ1-5; CDR3 DNA: TGTGCCAGCAGCGCACAGGGTCGGGGCAATCAGCCCCAGCATTTT; CDR3 protein: CASSAQGRGNQPQHF
D gene: -; V gene: TRBV15; clone size: -; J gene: TRBJ1-4; CDR3 DNA: TGTGCCACCAGCAGAGATGCGCGGACTAATGAAAAACTGTTTTTT; CDR3 protein: CATSRDARTNEKLFF
D gene: -; V gene: TRBV6-1; clone size: -; J gene: TRBJ2-5; CDR3 DNA: TGTGCCAGCAGTGAAGCGCTCACCGGGGCAGCAAGGGGAGAGACCCAGTACTTC; CDR3 protein: CASSEALTGAARGETQYF
D gene: -; V gene: TRBV5-1; clone size: -; J gene: TRBJ1-1; CDR3 DNA: TGCGCCAGCAGCTTGACAGATGGGGCTGAAGCTTTCTTT; CDR3 protein: CASSLTDGAEAFF
D gene: -; V gene: TRBV5-6; clone size: -; J gene: TRBJ1-1; CDR3 DNA: TGTGCCAGCAGCTTGGCCGACCCAAGGGACACTGAAGCTTTCTTT; CDR3 protein: CASSLADPRDTEAFF
D gene: -; V gene: TRBV29-1; clone size: -; J gene: TRBJ1-1; CDR3 DNA: TGCAGTACCGGAGGGGGGGAGTCACGGCAAACTGAAGCTTTCTTT; CDR3 protein: CSTGGGESRQTEAFF
D gene: -; V gene: TRBV7-2; clone size: -; J gene: TRBJ1-1; CDR3 DNA: TGTGCCAGCAGCTTAGAGTGGGTGGCTTTCTTT; CDR3 protein: CASSLEWVAFF
D gene: -; V gene: TRBV7-2; clone size: -; J gene: TRBJ2-4; CDR3 DNA: TGTGCCAGCAGCTTAACAGGGTCCGTAGCCAAAAACATTCAGTACTTC; CDR3 protein: CASSLTGSVAKNIQYF
D gene: TRBD1; V gene: TRBV18; clone size: -; J gene: TRBJ2-1; CDR3 DNA: TGTGCCACCTTTTCAGGGGGACAGGGAGACTCCTACAATGAGCAGTTCTTC; CDR3 protein: CATFSGGQGDSYNEQFF
D gene: TRBD2; V gene: TRBV23-1; clone size: -; J gene: TRBJ2-3; CDR3 DNA: TGCGCCAGCCGTGGACTAGCGGGTCCGCATGGTACGCAGTATTTT; CDR3 protein: CASRGLAGPHGTQYF
D gene: TRBD2; V gene: TRBV28; clone size: -; J gene: TRBJ2-5; CDR3 DNA: TGTGCCAGCAGCCAAGTGGGACTAGCCCAAGAGACCCAGTACTTC; CDR3 protein: CASSQVGLAQETQYF
D gene: -; V gene: TRBV27; clone size: -; J gene: TRBJ2-3; CDR3 DNA: TGTGCCAGCAGTCTTCTTGGCACAGATACGCAGTATTTT; CDR3 protein: CASSLLGTDTQYF
D gene: TRBD1; V gene: TRBV12-5; clone size: -; J gene: TRBJ1-1; CDR3 DNA: TGTGCTACCGGGACAGGGCAAACAATGAACACTGAAGCTTTCTTT; CDR3 protein: CATGTGQTMNTEAFF
D gene: -; V gene: TRBV15; clone size: -; J gene: TRBJ2-7; CDR3 DNA: TGTGCCACCAGCAGAGATCGGGTCAGGGGCCGACCCTACGAGCAGTACTTC; CDR3 protein: CATSRDRVRGRPYEQYF
D gene: TRBD1; V gene: TRBV4-1; clone size: -; J gene: TRBJ2-1; CDR3 DNA: TGCGCCAGCAGTCCCCGGACAGGGGGTAAAGCGGGAGCACCTTACAATGAGCAGTTCTTC; CDR3 protein: CASSPRTGGKAGAPYNEQFF
D gene: -; V gene: TRBV19; clone size: -; J gene: TRBJ1-3; CDR3 DNA: TGTGCCAGTAGTGACGGAGCTCTACCTGGAAACACCATATATTTT; CDR3 protein: CASSDGALPGNTIYF
D gene: -; V gene: TRBV7-2; clone size: -; J gene: TRBJ2-3; CDR3 DNA: TGTGCCAGCAGCTTTGGAAGCACAGATACGCAGTATTTT; CDR3 protein: CASSFGSTDTQYF
D gene: TRBD1; V gene: TRBV7-9; clone size: -; J gene: TRBJ1-2; CDR3 DNA: TGTACCAGCAGCCCTGGGCGTAACAGGGGGGAAGGCTACACCTTC; CDR3 protein: CTSSPGRNRGEGYTF
D gene: -; V gene: TRBV7-3; clone size: -; J gene: TRBJ2-7; CDR3 DNA: TGTGCCAGCAGCTTAACGGCAGGTCCCTACGAGCAGTACTTC; CDR3 protein: CASSLTAGPYEQYF
D gene: -; V gene: TRBV21-1; clone size: -; J gene: TRBJ2-7; CDR3 DNA: TGTGCCAGCAGCAAAGGGACAGGGGGCCCTGGTCACCCCTACGAGCAGTACTTC; CDR3 protein: CASSKGTGGPGHPYEQYF
D gene: TRBD2; V gene: TRBV7-9; clone size: -; J gene: TRBJ2-1; CDR3 DNA: TGTGCCAGCAGCTTGGGTAGCGGGAGGGGGCCTGAGCAGTTCTTC; CDR3 protein: CASSLGSGRGPEQFF
D gene: TRBD1; V gene: TRBV6-5; clone size: -; J gene: TRBJ2-7; CDR3 DNA: TGTGCCAGCAGTCCAGGACAGGGTTCCTACGAGCAGTACTTC; CDR3 protein: CASSPGQGSYEQYF
D gene: -; V gene: TRBV29-1; clone size: -; J gene: TRBJ2-3; CDR3 DNA: TGCAGCGTCAACGATAGGGGGGGAGATACGCAGTATTTT; CDR3 protein: CSVNDRGGDTQYF
D gene: -; V gene: TRBV19; clone size: -; J gene: TRBJ1-1; CDR3 DNA: TGTGCCAGTAGTCCTTCGGTGAGAACTGAAGCTTTCTTT; CDR3 protein: CASSPSVRTEAFF